The present TCR beta chain was sequenced within a study of graft-versus-host responses after intestinal transplantation. Study information: Each transplant was multivisceral, liver-intestinal, or isolated intestinal. Following induction with anti-thymocyte globulin, all recipients were given tacrolimus and steroids for two to three years.

Comments on this clone: Its antigen is still unknown.

Findings and limits, study-wide: Some GvH clones appeared in ileal mucosa or blood before recipient bone marrow.

The table came from immunoSEQ multiplex PCR; TCRdb's copy has only in-frame clones and leaves some out. The table lists 9,500 to 15,000 clones, around 82% of them singletons. Germline-derived CDR1 and CDR2 are LNHNV and YYDKDF (reference sequence). The length of the CDR3 is 14 residues. V lost 1 base to trimming and J lost 6 bases, with 10 bases between them. Sequenced material: PBMCs, taken roughly 130 days after transplant. The clonotype was recovered from a human patient who received an intestinal transplant, so some T cells may come from the graft donor. The rearrangement links TRBV15 to TRBJ2-1, with D tentatively TRBD2 (7 bases). In nucleotides, the CDR3 is TGTGCCACCAGCAGAGTGCGGGGGCTCAATGAGCAGTTCTTC. It encodes CATSRVRGLNEQFF.